Shown below are 10 T cell receptor beta chains from a single sample sequenced in a study of blood T cell repertoires in COVID-19. Measured with immunoSEQ multiplex PCR; TCRdb has only the in-frame clones, and not every one. The profile shows 200,000 to 250,000 clones, about 79% of them singletons. The specimen sequenced was PBMCs or T cells enriched from blood (not recorded which). The receptors were sampled from a woman aged 55-69 years who had recovered from COVID-19.

The chain is built from TRBV10-1 and TRBJ2-1; TRBD1 matches at 12 bases. Germline CDR1 reads WNHNN; CDR2 reads SYGVQD (reference sequence). The CDR3 length is 15 residues. The V gene end was trimmed by 5 bases and the J gene end by 6 bases; junction bases not matched to a gene: 5. The CDR3 DNA is TGCGCCAGCAGTTCGGGACAGGGGGCAGGCAATGAGCAGTTCTTC. Translating it yields CASSSGQGAGNEQFF.

The chain combines TRBV4-3 with TRBJ1-4; TRBD1 agrees at 10 bases. This CDR3 spans 14 amino acids. The V segment lost 3 bases and the J segment 6 bases; nucleotides outside the gene matches: 1. Germline values: CDR1 LGHNA, CDR2 YSLEER. The CDR3 is CASSHGQGDEKLFF. The DNA of the CDR3 is TGCGCCAGCAGCCACGGACAGGGGGATGAAAAACTGTTTTTT.

This clone was seen once. CDR3: CASSYSARGYEQYF. CDR3 in DNA: TGTGCCAGCAGTTACTCGGCAAGGGGCTACGAGCAGTACTTC. The chain links TRBV6-5 to TRBJ2-7, with a weak D call TRBD1 (5 bases). The V and J ends lost 0 bases and 3 bases respectively, with 9 bases between them. The germline gives CDR1 MNHEY, CDR2 SVGAGI. The CDR3 is 14 amino acids.

The rearrangement joins TRBV23-1 to TRBJ2-1; 9 bases are a match to TRBD1. TRBV23-1 is annotated as an ORF whose role is uncertain. CDR3 length: 17 residues. Unmatched junction bases numbered 17, after V lost 7 bases and J lost 7 bases. This chain's CDR3 is CASTLPGQGASGNEQFF. The CDR3 DNA follows: TGCGCCAGCACCTTACCGGGACAGGGAGCCTCGGGGAATGAGCAGTTCTTC.

The chain carries TRBV5-4 and TRBJ1-2, with 7 bases identical to TRBD1. V lost 3 bases to trimming and J lost 2 bases; unmatched junction nucleotides: 7. The CDR3 totals 15 residues. Germline CDR1 and CDR2: SGHNT and YYREEE (reference sequence). The CDR3 DNA reads TGTGCCAGCAGCTCCTCCGGGACAGCAAACTATGGCTACACCTTC. Protein: CASSSSGTANYGYTF.

The chain employs TRBV5-6 and TRBJ2-7; 9 nucleotides align to TRBD1. V shed 4 bases and J 3 bases; nucleotides not matched to a gene: 11. The CDR3 loop spans 16 amino acids. Germline values: CDR1 SGHDT, CDR2 YYEEEE. As DNA, the CDR3 is TGTGCCAGCAGCGGGGGGGGACAGGGACCCCTCTACGAGCAGTACTTC. Its protein is CASSGGGQGPLYEQYF.

This clone was observed a single time. The chain couples TRBV7-2 to TRBJ1-5; 7 bases line up with TRBD1. V was clipped by 3 bases and J by 5 bases; unmatched bases: 1. The CDR3 extends over 13 amino acids. Germline V gene lookup returns CDR1 SGHTA and CDR2 FQGNSA. Here the CDR3 DNA reads TGTGCCAGCAGCTTCACAGGGGATCAGCCCCAGCATTTT. Protein product: CASSFTGDQPQHF.

This chain links TRBV19 with TRBJ2-2; 9 bases align to TRBD1. Germline V gene sequence: CDR1 LNHDA, CDR2 SQIVND (reference sequence). V lost 3 bases and J lost 5; bases outside the gene matches: 4. The CDR3 runs to 15 residues. DNA for the CDR3: TGTGCCAGTAGTATCGGACAGGGGAGAACCGGGGAGCTGTTTTTT. Translation: CASSIGQGRTGELFF.

This clone showed up just a few times. This chain links TRBV7-2 with TRBJ1-2; TRBD1 agrees at 7 bases. CDR3 length equals 14 residues. The germline V gene encodes CDR1 SGHTA and CDR2 FQGNSA. J was trimmed by 4 bases and V by 2 bases; bases with no gene match: 4. In DNA form, the CDR3 reads TGTGCCAGCAGCTTAATACAGGGGAGCTATGGCTACACCTTC. Its translation is CASSLIQGSYGYTF.

The chain combines TRBV19 with TRBJ2-3, with 8 positions matching TRBD1. This CDR3 spans 14 amino acids. The germline V gene has CDR1 LNHDA and CDR2 SQIVND (reference sequence). V shed 4 bases, J shed 2 bases, and the junction held 2 bases outside the gene matches. CDR3: CASSTTGATDTQYF. CDR3 DNA: TGTGCCAGTAGTACGACAGGGGCCACAGATACGCAGTATTTT.